The 17 T cell receptor beta chains listed next were all sequenced from one sample in a study of T cells after yellow fever vaccination. TCRdb re-called the 5' RACE reads with MiXCR, one entry per CDR3 protein. Among 300,000 to 350,000 distinct CDR3 sequences listed, 3% to 4.5% were seen once. The material was PBMCs, obtained 5 days after the yellow fever booster vaccination. Receptors originate from a man between 18 and 35 years old who received the YFV17D yellow fever vaccine.

V gene TRBV11-2 combines with J gene TRBJ1-1; D may be TRBD1 (5 bases). Germline assignment: CDR1 SGHAT and CDR2 FQNNGV. This CDR3 is 14 amino acids long. Trimming left V 2 bases short and J 4 bases short, with 11 bases between. CDR3 sequence (DNA): TGTGCCAGCAGCTTACAAGTGGGGGGCACTGAAGCTTTCTTT. As protein: CASSLQVGGTEAFF. The full variable domain, with the rest looked up from reference TRBV11-2 and TRBJ1-1, is EAGVAQSPRYKIIEKRQSVAFWCNPISGHATLYWYQQILGQGPKLLIQFQNNGVVDDSQLPKDRFSAERLKGVDSTLKIQPAKLEDSAVYLCASSLQVGGTEAFFGQGTRLTVV.

This clonotype was detected ten times or more. The genes are TRBV5-5 and TRBJ1-1; D gene unclear. There are 13 residues in the CDR3. Between the trimmed V and J ends, which lost 3 bases and 7 bases, there was a span of 13 bases. The germline gives CDR1 SGHKS, CDR2 YYEKEE (reference sequence). The CDR3 nucleotides are TGTGCCAGCAGCTCGTCCGGGCTATATGAAGCTTTCTTT. It encodes CASSSSGLYEAFF. The variable domain in full, with the rest retrieved from reference TRBV5-5 and TRBJ1-1, is DAGVTQSPTHLIKTRGQQVTLRCSPISGHKSVSWYQQVLGQGPQFIFQYYEKEERGRGNFPDRFSARQFPNYSSELNVNALLLGDSALYLCASSSSGLYEAFFGQGTRLTVV.

The CDR3 bases are TGTGCCAGCAGTTATTCCGTAGGTCGGAGCTCCTACGAGCAGTACGTC. This encodes CASSYSVGRSSYEQYV. The chain uses TRBV6-5 and TRBJ2-7; D uncertain. Germline CDR1 MNHEY, CDR2 SVGAGI. Trimming cost V 3 bases and J 0 bases, with 15 bases left between them. This CDR3 spans 16 amino acids.

The chain couples TRBV6-5 to TRBJ2-7; 10 nucleotides align to TRBD1. Trimming took 5 bases from V and 7 from J; bases not matched to a gene: 8. The germline CDR1 and CDR2 sequences are MNHEY and SVGAGI. The CDR3 has 14 amino acids. The CDR3 is CASSPRTGGGEQYF. In nucleotides, the CDR3 is TGTGCCAGCAGTCCCAGGACAGGGGGAGGGGAGCAGTACTTC.

The chain is built from TRBV5-5 and TRBJ2-3, with TRBD1 as a possible D gene (5 bases). Germline V lookup: CDR1 SGHKS, CDR2 YYEKEE (reference sequence). Trimming took off 1 base at V and 2 bases at J, with 8 bases between the two ends. The CDR3 is 14 amino acids. CDR3 nucleotide sequence: TGTGCCAGCAGCTTGAGTGGGGCCACAGATACGCAGTATTTT. Encoded protein: CASSLSGATDTQYF.

This clonotype was observed at least ten times. The chain has TRBV7-9 and TRBJ2-5, with a possible D match to TRBD1 (5 bases). Germline V gene data show CDR1 as SEHNR and CDR2 as FQNEAQ (reference sequence). V gave up 1 base and J gave up 7 bases, with 10 bases separating them. The CDR3 is made up of 13 amino acids. CDR3 DNA: TGTGCCAGCAGCTTAGGGGGCCCCGGGACCCAGTACTTC. Translated, it gives CASSLGGPGTQYF.

The rearrangement uses TRBV9 and TRBJ1-2; possible D gene TRBD1, 5 bases. Germline CDR1 SGDLS, CDR2 YYNGEE. This CDR3 is 14 amino acids long. V gave up 7 bases and J gave up 1 base, with 14 bases separating them. CDR3 sequence reads: CASAPRGGNYGYTF. The CDR3 bases are TGTGCCAGCGCTCCCCGGGGGGGTAACTATGGCTACACCTTC.

There are a few counts of this clonotype. The V call is TRBV4-3, the J call TRBJ1-6, with D tentatively TRBD1 (6 bases). The CDR3 runs to 15 residues. Germline V lookup: CDR1 LGHNA, CDR2 YSLEER. The V gene lost 0 bases and the J gene lost 7 bases, with 10 bases spanning the gap. The CDR3 here is CASSQELGANSPLHF. The CDR3 nucleotides read TGCGCCAGCAGCCAAGAATTGGGGGCCAATTCACCCCTCCACTTT.

This clonotype was picked up many times. The chain's CDR3 is CASSQGAASAYEQYF. The CDR3 DNA reads as TGCGCCAGCAGCCAAGGAGCGGCCAGCGCGTACGAGCAGTACTTC. V and J are TRBV4-3 and TRBJ2-7; weak D call: TRBD2 (5 bases). In germline, CDR1 is LGHNA, CDR2 YSLEER. This CDR3 spans 15 amino acids. Trimming shortened V by 1 base and J by 4 bases, and 14 bases separated the two germline ends.

This clonotype was counted many times. The J gene is TRBJ2-1, the V gene TRBV12-3 or TRBV12-4; no clear D gene. The V end was cut by 6 bases, the J end by 1 base, with 13 bases between. This CDR3 has 15 residues. As DNA, the CDR3 is TGTGCCAGCAGCCCGGATTTGGGATCCTACAATGAGCAGTTCTTC. Translated: CASSPDLGSYNEQFF.

The V call is TRBV29-1, the J call TRBJ2-7, with D perhaps matching TRBD1 (6 bases). Deletions cut 2 bases from V and 6 bases from J, with 8 bases between. The germline V gene encodes CDR1 SQVTM and CDR2 ANQGSEA. The CDR3 totals 11 residues. For the CDR3, the DNA is TGCAGCGTTGAAAGGGGGACCGAGCAGTACTTC. This gives the protein CSVERGTEQYF.

The rearrangement joins TRBV4-1 to TRBJ1-5; no reliable D call. The germline gives CDR1 MGHRA, CDR2 YSYEKL. Trimming removed 1 base at V and 5 bases at J, with 9 bases between. The CDR3 has 14 amino acids. CDR3 in amino acids: CASSQGVRDQPQHF. The CDR3 DNA sequence: TGCGCCAGCAGCCAAGGGGTGAGGGATCAGCCCCAGCATTTT.

This clonotype was counted a few times. The chain uses TRBV6-1 and TRBJ1-2; maybe TRBD1 (5 bases). Germline CDR1 reads MNHNS; CDR2 reads SASEGT. Trimming shortened V by 2 bases and J by 3 bases, and 7 bases separated the two germline ends. This CDR3 has 13 amino acids. The CDR3 coding sequence is TGTGCCAGCAGTGAAAAAGGGGACTATGGCTACACCTTC. Amino acid sequence: CASSEKGDYGYTF.

This clonotype came up many times. This chain links TRBV5-1 with TRBJ1-3; maybe TRBD1 (6 bases). V was shortened by 0 bases and J by 4 bases, with 14 bases between the two germline ends. The germline CDR1 and CDR2 sequences are SGHRS and YFSETQ. The CDR3 loop spans 16 amino acids. The CDR3 nucleotides are TGCGCCAGCAGCTTGGGACAGGCCGCTGGGGGAAACACCATATATTTT. Translation: CASSLGQAAGGNTIYF.

In this sample, this clonotype turned up a few times. The chain carries TRBV27 and TRBJ2-7, with 8 bases lining up with TRBD1. Germline values: CDR1 MNHEY, CDR2 SMNVEV (reference sequence). Losses at the gene ends were 9 bases for V and 4 bases for J; bases not matched to a gene: 8. The CDR3 extends over 13 amino acids. Here the CDR3 reads CASRGQGKYEQYV. The CDR3 nucleotides are TGTGCCAGTCGCGGACAGGGAAAGTACGAGCAGTACGTC.

The V gene is TRBV19, the J gene TRBJ1-2, with a tentative D call TRBD1 (6 bases). The germline gives CDR1 LNHDA, CDR2 SQIVND (reference sequence). The CDR3 has 12 amino acids. V was clipped by 11 bases and J by 8 bases, with 18 bases between them. The CDR3 sequence is CACQRGGQGYTF. CDR3 sequence (DNA): TGTGCCTGCCAAAGGGGGGGGCAGGGCTACACCTTC.

The chain employs TRBV7-9 and TRBJ1-2; no definite D call. V gave up 8 bases and J gave up 1 base, with 5 bases separating them. Germline V CDR1 and CDR2: SEHNR, FQNEAQ (reference sequence). CDR3 length: 11 residues. DNA of the CDR3: TGTGCCAGCGGTCATAACTATGGCTACACCTTC. Translation gives CASGHNYGYTF.